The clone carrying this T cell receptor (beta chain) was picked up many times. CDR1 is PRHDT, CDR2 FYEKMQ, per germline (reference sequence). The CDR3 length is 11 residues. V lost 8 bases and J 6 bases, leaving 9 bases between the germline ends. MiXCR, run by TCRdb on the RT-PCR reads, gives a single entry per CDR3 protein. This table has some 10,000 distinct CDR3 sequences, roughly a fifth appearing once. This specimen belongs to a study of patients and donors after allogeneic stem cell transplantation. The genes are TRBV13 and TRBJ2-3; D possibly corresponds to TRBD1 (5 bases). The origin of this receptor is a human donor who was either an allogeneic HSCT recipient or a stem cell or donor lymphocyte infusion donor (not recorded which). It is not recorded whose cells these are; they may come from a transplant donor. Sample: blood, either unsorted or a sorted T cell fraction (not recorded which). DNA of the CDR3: TGTGCCAGCGGGGCGGAGGATACGCAGTATTTT. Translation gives CASGAEDTQYF.